Following are 28 T cell receptor beta chains from one sample sequenced in a study of metastatic and nonmetastatic thyroid tumors. With MiXCR, TCRdb called clones anew from the PCR reads. The table lists about 34,000 clones, approximately 15% of them singletons. Thyroid surgery had not been preceded by any treatment in any patient. The sample taken for sequencing was blood. The receptors were sampled from a female donor with papillary thyroid cancer or a benign thyroid nodule (not recorded which). Some clones in this sample may be carry-over from other donors' samples.

This clone was counted many times. V is TRBV28 and J is TRBJ1-5; D gene uncertain. Per the germline V gene, CDR1 is MDHEN and CDR2 is SYDVKM. V lost 6 bases to trimming and J lost 5 bases, with 17 bases between them. CDR3 length equals 15 residues. The CDR3 bases are TGTGCCAGCAGACTTGCCCTGGAGGGTTATCAGCCCCAGCATTTT. Translating it yields CASRLALEGYQPQHF.

This clone was observed at least ten times. V gene TRBV20-1 combines with J gene TRBJ2-1; perhaps TRBD2 as D (7 bases). V gave up 0 bases and J gave up 6 bases, with 15 bases separating them. In germline, CDR1 is DFQATT, CDR2 SNEGSKA (reference sequence). The CDR3 length is 15 residues. CDR3 sequence (DNA): TGCAGTGCTAGAGATTGGGCGGGGGCGGTCAATGAGCAGTTCTTC. It specifies CSARDWAGAVNEQFF.

Many counts were recorded for this clone. V is TRBV11-2 and J is TRBJ2-1, with TRBD2 identical over 11 bases. V shed 0 bases and J 12 bases; nucleotides not matched to a gene: 16. Germline loops: CDR1 SGHAT, CDR2 FQNNGV. CDR3 length equals 18 residues. CDR3 sequence: CASSLELQASGRKSGQFF. In nucleotides, the CDR3 is TGTGCCAGCAGCTTAGAACTCCAGGCTAGCGGGAGGAAATCTGGGCAGTTCTTC.

The CDR3 DNA follows: TGCGCCAGCAGCTGGACTAGCGGGAGAATAGGCGAGCAGTACTTC. Protein sequence: CASSWTSGRIGEQYF. The genes are TRBV5-1 and TRBJ2-7; 13 bases are a match to TRBD2. CDR1 and CDR2 from the germline V gene are SGHRS and YFSETQ. V lost 3 bases, J lost 6 bases, and 6 bases stayed unmatched. The CDR3 sequence is 15 residues long.

At least ten counts were recorded for this clone. This chain links TRBV9 with TRBJ1-5, with D uncertain. The CDR3 runs to 12 residues. Trimming took off 0 bases at V and 9 bases at J, with 7 bases between the two ends. The germline gives CDR1 SGDLS, CDR2 YYNGEE. The CDR3 DNA sequence: TGTGCCAGCAGCGTAGCTCCGAGGCCCCAGCATTTT. It encodes CASSVAPRPQHF.

V usage is TRBV4-3 and J usage is TRBJ2-7; TRBD2 agrees at 9 bases. The CDR3 sequence is 17 residues long. V lost 1 base, J lost 4 bases, and 11 bases stayed unmatched. The germline V gene has CDR1 LGHNA and CDR2 YSLEER. The CDR3 coding sequence is TGCGCCAGCAGCCAAGGATTGGTGCGGGGGGGCAGGTACGAGCAGTACTTC. Translation gives CASSQGLVRGGRYEQYF.

This rearrangement joins TRBV5-1 to TRBJ2-7; 7 positions match TRBD2. CDR3 size: 13 residues. Germline values: CDR1 SGHRS, CDR2 YFSETQ. Trimming took 2 bases from V and 3 from J; bases not matched to a gene: 2. The DNA for the CDR3 is TGCGCCAGCAGCTTTGGCGGGGGCTACGAGCAGTACTTC. It is translated as CASSFGGGYEQYF.

This clone appeared many times. The J gene is TRBJ2-7, the V gene TRBV2; no definite D call. The germline V gene has CDR1 SNHLY and CDR2 FYNNEI. This CDR3 comprises 11 residues. The ends were cut back, 6 bases at V and 6 bases at J, with 9 bases in the middle. CDR3 DNA sequence: TGTGCCAGCAGGAGTAATAGCGAGCAGTACTTC. Its protein is CASRSNSEQYF.

This clone was seen repeatedly, ten times or more. The chain joins TRBV20-1 to TRBJ2-3, with 7 bases matching TRBD1. The germline gives CDR1 DFQATT, CDR2 SNEGSKA (reference sequence). CDR3 length equals 16 residues. J was trimmed by 0 bases and V by 5 bases; bases with no gene match: 11. This CDR3 reads CSASDFGQASTDTQYF. As DNA, the CDR3 is TGCAGTGCTTCTGACTTTGGACAGGCTAGCACAGATACGCAGTATTTT.

The gene calls are TRBV5-1 and TRBJ1-2; no firm D call. CDR3 size: 13 residues. V dropped 5 bases and J dropped 9 bases, with 17 bases sitting between them. CDR1 SGHRS and CDR2 YFSETQ come from the germline V gene. The CDR3 coding sequence is TGCGCCAGCAGTCCCACCCAGGTTGGGTGCTACACCTTC. Residues: CASSPTQVGCYTF.

V and J are TRBV9 and TRBJ2-3; 10 positions match TRBD2. The CDR3 is made up of 16 amino acids. The V gene end was trimmed by 4 bases and the J gene end by 2 bases; junction bases not matched to a gene: 7. Germline CDR1 and CDR2: SGDLS and YYNGEE. This chain's CDR3 is CASSKRTSGLTDTQYF. CDR3 DNA sequence: TGTGCCAGCAGCAAGAGGACTAGCGGCCTCACAGATACGCAGTATTTT.

This clone is medium-sized (0.01 to 0.1%) within its sample. The rearrangement uses TRBV12-3 or TRBV12-4 and TRBJ2-1, with 12 bases aligning to TRBD2. V was pared by 8 bases and J by 6 bases, with 5 bases of the junction left unmatched. CDR3 length: 14 amino acids. CDR3 in DNA: TGTGCCAGCGGTCTAGCGGGAGGGGTCAATGAGCAGTTCTTC. Protein sequence: CASGLAGGVNEQFF.

This chain links TRBV20-1 with TRBJ1-2; no clear D. The CDR3 length is 14 residues. The V end was cut by 3 bases, the J end by 4 bases, with 15 bases between. Germline assignment: CDR1 DFQATT and CDR2 SNEGSKA (reference sequence). The CDR3 DNA follows: TGCAGTGCTAGTGCGGACGGATCCCCCTATGGCTACACCTTC. It specifies CSASADGSPYGYTF.

As to this clone: At one end the junction does not follow the germline gene, possibly because of a read error. The chain is built from TRBV9 and TRBJ1-2; a possible D gene is TRBD1 (6 bases). The CDR3 runs to 14 residues. Germline V gives CDR1 SGDLS, CDR2 YYNGEE. CDR3 in DNA: TGTGTCAGCAGCGCGAGGCAGGGATCGGGGGGCCACACCTTC. Translation gives CVSSARQGSGGHTF.

V is TRBV24-1 and J is TRBJ2-1; D is possibly TRBD1 (6 bases). Trimming shortened V by 0 bases and J by 6 bases, and 23 bases separated the two germline ends. Germline CDR1 is KGHDR and CDR2 is SFDVKD. The CDR3 is made up of 19 amino acids. The CDR3 nucleotides read TGTGCCACCAGTGATTTGGGGGGCGACTCCCGGGTTATTACCAATGAGCAGTTCTTC. Residues: CATSDLGGDSRVITNEQFF.

Sample share makes this clone medium-sized. The genes are TRBV11-2 and TRBJ1-1, with D perhaps matching TRBD1 (5 bases). This CDR3 contains 14 residues. Trimming pared 5 bases from V and 1 base from J, leaving 11 bases between. Germline loops: CDR1 SGHAT, CDR2 FQNNGV. The CDR3, as DNA: TGTGCCAGCAGCATCGGGACTGCGAACACTGAAGCTTTCTTT. Translation gives CASSIGTANTEAFF.

V and J are TRBV6-1 and TRBJ2-4; possibly TRBD2 for D (5 bases). TRBJ2-1 matches the DNA end more closely, so the J call is doubtful. This CDR3 region has 12 residues. Germline V gives CDR1 MNHNS, CDR2 SASEGT. For the CDR3, the DNA is TGTGCCAGCAGTATCGGCGAGGGCGCGCAGTTCTTC. As protein: CASSIGEGAQFF.

This clone was seen more than once but under ten times. Here the CDR3 reads CAAGTTREAYYGYTF. CDR3 bases: TGTGCCGCAGGCACAACCCGGGAAGCTTATTATGGCTACACCTTC. J is TRBJ1-2 and V is TRBV6-1; D is unclear. Germline lookup yields CDR1 MNHNS and CDR2 SASEGT. V gave up 11 bases and J gave up 5 bases, with 24 bases separating them. The CDR3 contains 15 residues.

The rearrangement uses TRBV7-2 and TRBJ2-7; maybe TRBD1 (5 bases). V was shortened by 4 bases and J by 3 bases, with 13 bases between the two germline ends. This CDR3 contains 14 residues. The germline CDR1 and CDR2 sequences are SGHTA and FQGNSA. The CDR3, as DNA: TGTGCCAGCAGCTCCAGATCAGGGTTCTACGAGCAGTACTTC. Protein: CASSSRSGFYEQYF.

The sample holds many counts of this clone. A much larger clone differs from this one at a single base, so this may be a read error. The chain employs TRBV7-2 and TRBJ2-1, with TRBD2 as a possible D gene (5 bases). The CDR3 has 15 residues. With 5 bases removed from V and 0 bases from J, the gap between germline ends came to 11 bases. Germline V gives CDR1 SGHTA, CDR2 FQGNSA. The CDR3 nucleotides are TGTGCCAGCAGCGTTAGCGTGAACTCCTACAATGAGCAGTTCTTC. Translated, it gives CASSVSVNSYNEQFF.

At least ten counts were recorded for this clone. The chain couples TRBV25-1 to TRBJ1-1; D unresolved. The length of the CDR3 is 14 residues. In germline, CDR1 is MGHDK, CDR2 SYGVNS. Trimming removed 5 bases from V and 5 bases from J, with 15 bases in between. The CDR3 here is CASSPRGRWTEAFF. The CDR3 bases are TGTGCCAGCAGTCCCCGTGGGCGATGGACTGAAGCTTTCTTT.

This clone came up many times. This chain joins TRBV30 and TRBJ1-2; D possibly corresponds to TRBD1 (5 bases). Germline V lookup: CDR1 GTSNPN, CDR2 SVGIG (reference sequence). This CDR3 is built from 13 residues. Between the trimmed V and J ends, which lost 2 bases and 5 bases, there was a span of 12 bases. The CDR3 DNA follows: TGTGCCTGGAGTCCAGGGTTCGGGTATGGCTACACCTTC. It is translated as CAWSPGFGYGYTF.

This clone was seen at least ten times. The rearrangement links TRBV10-2 to TRBJ2-1; TRBD2 might be the D (5 bases). Germline loops: CDR1 WSHSY, CDR2 SAAADI. This CDR3 is built from 15 residues. Trimming took off 3 bases at V and 1 base at J, with 10 bases between the two ends. As DNA, the CDR3 is TGCGCCAGCAGTGACGGGGATGGGTCCTACAATGAGCAGTTCTTC. Amino acids: CASSDGDGSYNEQFF.

This clone was detected ten times or more. The chain joins TRBV7-2 to TRBJ2-7; TRBD1 matches at 9 bases. The ends lost 5 bases at V and 3 bases at J; junction bases unmatched: 2. This CDR3 spans 13 amino acids. Per germline, CDR1 SGHTA and CDR2 FQGNSA. CDR3 in amino acids: CASSRDRVYEQYF. The DNA for the CDR3 is TGTGCCAGCAGCCGGGACAGGGTCTACGAGCAGTACTTC.

This chain joins TRBV20-1 and TRBJ1-1; a weak D match, TRBD1 (6 bases). Trimming removed 3 bases at V and 5 bases at J, with 7 bases between. Germline-derived CDR1 and CDR2 are DFQATT and SNEGSKA (reference sequence). CDR3 length: 11 residues. CDR3 coding DNA: TGCAGTGCTAGCCAGGGGACTGAAGCTTTCTTT. It codes for CSASQGTEAFF.

On this clone: This clone may be a read error of a much larger clone one base away. Other DNA sequences within the sample encode an identical CDR3. The chain links TRBV5-4 to TRBJ1-3; D is undetermined. The CDR3 is made up of 15 amino acids. Germline V CDR1 and CDR2: SGHNT, YYREEE (reference sequence). The CDR3, as DNA: TGTGCCAGCAGCCCGGACGTAAACTCTGGAAACACCATATACTTT. Residues: CASSPDVNSGNTIYF.

This clone was counted ten times or more. The chain combines TRBV5-1 with TRBJ2-1; 7 positions match TRBD1. V gave up 3 bases and J gave up 5 bases; unmatched junction bases: 2. CDR3 size: 13 residues. Germline CDR1 reads SGHRS; CDR2 reads YFSETQ. Here the CDR3 DNA reads TGCGCCAGCAGCTGGACAGGCGACAATGAGCAGTTCTTC. Its translation is CASSWTGDNEQFF.

This clone was detected ten times or more. The CDR3 protein is CASSLSMLGNTEAFF. The CDR3 nucleotides are TGTGCCAGCAGCTTATCTATGTTAGGGAACACTGAAGCTTTCTTT. The V gene is TRBV7-9, the J gene TRBJ1-1; no clear D gene. CDR3 length equals 15 residues. Germline V gives CDR1 SEHNR, CDR2 FQNEAQ (reference sequence). V lost 2 bases to trimming and J lost 1 base, with 11 bases between them.